This T cell receptor (beta chain) derives from a study of metastatic and nonmetastatic thyroid tumors. Thyroid surgery was performed in patients who had received no treatment beforehand. This clone has ten or more counts. The CDR3 loop spans 14 amino acids. V lost 6 bases and J 7 bases, leaving 19 bases between the germline ends. Germline V gene data show CDR1 as DFQATT and CDR2 as SNEGSKA (reference sequence). TCRdb used MiXCR to call clones anew from the PCR reads. The table lists 75,000 to 100,000 clones, over 9.5% of them singletons. The V call is TRBV20-1, the J call TRBJ2-4; D is unresolved. The sample comprised blood. The sequence was obtained from a female donor with papillary thyroid cancer or a benign thyroid nodule (not recorded which). Some clones in this sample may be carry-over from other donors' samples. The CDR3 reads CSAPPQDGSNIQYF. CDR3 bases: TGCAGTGCCCCACCCCAGGACGGCAGCAACATTCAGTACTTC.